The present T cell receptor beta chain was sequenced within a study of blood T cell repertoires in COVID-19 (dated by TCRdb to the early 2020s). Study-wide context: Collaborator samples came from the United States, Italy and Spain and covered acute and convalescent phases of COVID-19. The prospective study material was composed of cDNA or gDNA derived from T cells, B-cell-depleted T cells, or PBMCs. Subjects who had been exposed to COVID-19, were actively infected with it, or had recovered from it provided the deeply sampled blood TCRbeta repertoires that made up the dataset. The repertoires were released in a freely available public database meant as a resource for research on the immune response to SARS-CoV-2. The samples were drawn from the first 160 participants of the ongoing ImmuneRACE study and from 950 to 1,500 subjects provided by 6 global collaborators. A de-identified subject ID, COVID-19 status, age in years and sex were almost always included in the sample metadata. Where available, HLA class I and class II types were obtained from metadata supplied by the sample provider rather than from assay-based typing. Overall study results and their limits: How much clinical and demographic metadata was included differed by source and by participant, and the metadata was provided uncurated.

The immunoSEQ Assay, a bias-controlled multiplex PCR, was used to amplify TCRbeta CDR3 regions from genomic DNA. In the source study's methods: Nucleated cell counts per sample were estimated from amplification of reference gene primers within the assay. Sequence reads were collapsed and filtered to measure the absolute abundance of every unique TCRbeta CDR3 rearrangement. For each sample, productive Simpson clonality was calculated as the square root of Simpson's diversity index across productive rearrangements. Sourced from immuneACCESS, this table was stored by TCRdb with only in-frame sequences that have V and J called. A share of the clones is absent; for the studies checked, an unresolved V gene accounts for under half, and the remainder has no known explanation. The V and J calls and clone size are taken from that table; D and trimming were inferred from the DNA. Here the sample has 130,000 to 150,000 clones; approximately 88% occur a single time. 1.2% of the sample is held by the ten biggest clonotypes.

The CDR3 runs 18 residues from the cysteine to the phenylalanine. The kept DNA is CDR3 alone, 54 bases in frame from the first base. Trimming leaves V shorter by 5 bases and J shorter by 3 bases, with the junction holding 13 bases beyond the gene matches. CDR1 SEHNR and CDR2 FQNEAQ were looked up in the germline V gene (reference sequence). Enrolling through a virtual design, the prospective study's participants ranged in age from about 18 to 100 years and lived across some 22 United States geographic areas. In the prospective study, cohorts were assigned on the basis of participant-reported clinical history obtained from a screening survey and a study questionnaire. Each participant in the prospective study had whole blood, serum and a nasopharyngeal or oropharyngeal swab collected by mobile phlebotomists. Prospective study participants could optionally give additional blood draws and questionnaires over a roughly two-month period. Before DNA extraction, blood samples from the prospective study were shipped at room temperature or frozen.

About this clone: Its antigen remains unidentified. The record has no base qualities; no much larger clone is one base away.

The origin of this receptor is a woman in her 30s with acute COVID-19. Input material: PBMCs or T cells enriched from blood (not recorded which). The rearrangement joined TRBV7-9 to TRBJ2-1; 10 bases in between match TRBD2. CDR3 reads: CASSHPRGRLAGYNEQFF. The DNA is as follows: TGTGCCAGCAGCCACCCCCGCGGCAGACTAGCGGGCTACAATGAGCAGTTCTTC.